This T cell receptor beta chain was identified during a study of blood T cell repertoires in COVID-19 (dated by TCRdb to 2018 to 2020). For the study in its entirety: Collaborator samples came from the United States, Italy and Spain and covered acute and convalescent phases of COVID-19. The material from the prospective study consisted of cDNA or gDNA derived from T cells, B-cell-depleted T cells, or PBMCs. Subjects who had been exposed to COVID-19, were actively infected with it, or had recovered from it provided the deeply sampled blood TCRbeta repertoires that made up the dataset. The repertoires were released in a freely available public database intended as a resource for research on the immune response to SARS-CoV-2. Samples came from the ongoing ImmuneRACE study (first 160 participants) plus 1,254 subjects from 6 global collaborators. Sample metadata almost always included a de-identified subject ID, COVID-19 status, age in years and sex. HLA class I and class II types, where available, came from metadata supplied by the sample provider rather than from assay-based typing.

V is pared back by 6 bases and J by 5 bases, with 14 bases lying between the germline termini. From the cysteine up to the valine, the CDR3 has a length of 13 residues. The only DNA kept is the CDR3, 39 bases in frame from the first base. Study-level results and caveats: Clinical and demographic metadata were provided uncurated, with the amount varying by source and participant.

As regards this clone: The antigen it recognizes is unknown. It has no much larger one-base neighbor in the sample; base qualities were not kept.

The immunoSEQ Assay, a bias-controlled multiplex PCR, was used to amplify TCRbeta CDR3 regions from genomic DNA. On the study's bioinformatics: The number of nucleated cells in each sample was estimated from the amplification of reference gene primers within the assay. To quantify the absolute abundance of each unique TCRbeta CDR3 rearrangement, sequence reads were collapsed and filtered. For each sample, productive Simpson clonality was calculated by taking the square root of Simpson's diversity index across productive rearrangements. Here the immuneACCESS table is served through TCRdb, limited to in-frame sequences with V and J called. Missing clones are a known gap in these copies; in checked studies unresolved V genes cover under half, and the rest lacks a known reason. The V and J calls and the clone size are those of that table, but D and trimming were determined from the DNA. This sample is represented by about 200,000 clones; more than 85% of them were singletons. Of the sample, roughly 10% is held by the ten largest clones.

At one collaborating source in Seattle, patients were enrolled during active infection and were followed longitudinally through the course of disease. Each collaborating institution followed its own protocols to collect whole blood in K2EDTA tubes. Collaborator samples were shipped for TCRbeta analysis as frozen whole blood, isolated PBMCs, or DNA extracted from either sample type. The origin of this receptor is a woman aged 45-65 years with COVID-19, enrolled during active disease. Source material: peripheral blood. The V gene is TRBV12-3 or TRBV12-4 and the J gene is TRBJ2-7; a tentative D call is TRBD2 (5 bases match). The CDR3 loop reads CASSQGRLHEQYV. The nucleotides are TGTGCCAGCAGCCAAGGGAGACTCCACGAGCAGTACGTC.